These 6 T cell receptor beta chains share one sample of origin, sequenced in a study of blood T cell repertoires in COVID-19 (dated by TCRdb to about 2020). Library generation was performed with the immunoSEQ multiplex PCR assay. TCRdb retrieved this table from immuneACCESS and kept in-frame rearrangements only. Not all clones are present; in checked studies, unresolved V genes account for under half, and no reason is known for the remainder. Present in this sample are about 170,000 clones, roughly 90% of which were seen just once. Approximately 0.56% of the sample belongs to the ten largest clones. The sequenced material came from peripheral blood. The source of these receptors is a man over 45 with acute or convalescent COVID-19.

The gene calls are TRBV7-9 and TRBJ1-1, with a weak D call TRBD1 (5 bases). V gave up 4 bases and J gave up 0 bases, with 21 bases separating them. Germline V gene data show CDR1 as SEHNR and CDR2 as FQNEAQ (reference sequence). The CDR3 has 18 residues. CDR3 DNA: TGTGCCAGCAGCTCCAGGAGGGGCCAGGCTCTAATGAACACTGAAGCTTTCTTT. It yields the protein CASSSRRGQALMNTEAFF.

The V and J genes are TRBV11-2 and TRBJ1-3, with 7 bases lining up with TRBD1. The CDR3 spans 16 residues. Germline loops: CDR1 SGHAT, CDR2 FQNNGV. J was trimmed by 0 bases and V by 4 bases; bases with no gene match: 6. In DNA, the CDR3 is TGTGCCAGCAGCTCGCCGGACAGGAGCTCTGGAAACACCATATATTTT. Its protein product is CASSSPDRSSGNTIYF.

The V and J genes are TRBV27 and TRBJ2-7; TRBD2 matches 7 bases. Germline V gene data show CDR1 as MNHEY and CDR2 as SMNVEV (reference sequence). J was trimmed by 3 bases and V by 3 bases; bases with no gene match: 20. This CDR3 is built from 19 residues. DNA for the CDR3: TGTGCCAGCAGTTTTCTAGGTTTAACGATGGGGGGAGGGTACTACGAGCAGTACGTC. Its translation is CASSFLGLTMGGGYYEQYV.

This chain connects TRBV13 to TRBJ2-3, with TRBD2 matching over 7 bases. The ends lost 5 bases at V and 4 bases at J; junction bases unmatched: 6. Per germline, CDR1 PRHDT and CDR2 FYEKMQ (reference sequence). The CDR3 has 14 amino acids. CDR3 in DNA: TGTGCCAGCAGCCGCCTGGGGGGGGCAGATACGCAGTATTTT. This codes for CASSRLGGADTQYF.

This clone appeared a single time. The rearrangement joins TRBV7-2 to TRBJ1-1, with D unresolved. V was shortened by 5 bases and J by 3 bases, with 19 bases between the two germline ends. Germline CDR1 and CDR2: SGHTA and FQGNSA. The CDR3 is 16 residues long. CDR3 residues: CASSKGPGIIDTEAFF. The CDR3 DNA follows: TGTGCCAGCAGCAAAGGGCCCGGGATTATAGACACTGAAGCTTTCTTT.

The chain uses TRBV2 and TRBJ2-2; D is possibly TRBD1 (5 bases). CDR1 and CDR2 from the germline V gene are SNHLY and FYNNEI. This CDR3 is 15 amino acids long. Trimming removed 3 bases at V and 1 base at J, with 9 bases between. CDR3 amino acids: CASSEKRGNTGELFF. The CDR3 DNA reads as TGTGCCAGCAGTGAGAAAAGGGGGAACACCGGGGAGCTGTTTTTT. The entire variable domain, with the rest obtained from reference TRBV2 and TRBJ2-2, is as follows: EPEVTQTPSHQVTQMGQEVILRCVPISNHLYFYWYRQILGQKVEFLVSFYNNEISEKSEIFDDQFSVERPDGSNFTLKIRSTKLEDSAMYFCASSEKRGNTGELFFGEGSRLTVL.